This T cell receptor (beta chain) is from a study of T cell changes during pregnancy in multiple sclerosis. Some clones are missing from TCRdb's copy, which holds only in-frame ones; the method was immunoSEQ multiplex PCR. The sample has approximately 88,000 clones, 94% seen once. CDR1 is MNHNS, CDR2 SASEGT, per germline. Germline trimming cut 5 bases from V and 8 bases from J; bases unmatched to any gene: 12. The CDR3 has 15 residues. The source material was peripheral blood, sampled in the third trimester of pregnancy. This TCR derives from a female donor with multiple sclerosis, enrolled in a pregnancy study. V gene TRBV6-1 combines with J gene TRBJ1-2, with 9 bases aligning to TRBD1. CDR3 amino acids: CASSLRTGENLGYTF. CDR3 DNA: TGTGCCAGCAGTCTCCGGACAGGGGAGAATCTAGGCTACACCTTC.